The entry below describes one T cell receptor (beta chain). There is no known antigen for this receptor. A junction boundary mismatches the germline segment, possibly from a read error. CDR1 and CDR2 were assigned from the germline V gene (reference sequence) as DFQATT and SNEGSKA. The CDR3 covers 11 residues, taking in both the cysteine and the phenylalanine. Solely the CDR3 DNA is kept, with 33 bases framed from the first base. The CDR3 regions of human TCRbeta chains were analyzed by immunosequencing. Turning to the authors' computational methods: TCRs in the repertoires were matched against a reference library of SARS-CoV-2-specific TCRs that had been generated with the MIRA antigen-specificity platform. Breadth was defined as the fraction of unique TCRs that were SARS-CoV-2-associated, and depth was defined as the fraction of total T cells that were SARS-CoV-2-associated. Using the MIRA data, every spike-specific TCR was mapped to the spike region that the TCR reacted to and assigned to either a CD4 or a CD8 class. Log10-transformed breadth and depth values were compared by one-way ANOVA with Sidak's multiple comparisons tests. TCRdb provides this immuneACCESS table in a form limited to in-frame rearrangements. Some clones are lacking; in checked studies, under half of them reflect an unresolved V gene, and why the rest are absent is not known. That table furnishes V, J and clone size, whereas the DNA furnished D and trimming. The sample yields around 140,000 clones; about nine tenths were counted once. The ten largest account for roughly 6.3% of the sample.

Per the publication, the time point label means: baseline before first vaccination. Samples from vaccinated people were obtained from the UK trials COV001 and COV002, which included a single-blind randomized controlled phase 2/3 trial of AZD1222 (ChAdOx1 nCoV-19) in healthy adults. Trial participant PBMC samples were collected at day 0 and day 28 after the second dose for TCRbeta chain sequencing. This record belongs to a study of T cell responses to AZD1222 COVID-19 vaccine (dated by TCRdb to about 2021). The study in broad terms: AZD1222 recipients given second doses at about 4 weeks or at about 12 weeks were pooled, since spike-specific TCR depth and breadth were not found to differ between the two schedules. TCR sequencing covered over 230 trial participants: around 210 given two doses of AZD1222 and 26 given two doses of MenACWY control vaccine. Trial participants were enrolled into age subgroups of 18-55, 56-69 and 70-plus years, which contained about 150, 27 and 61 TCR-sequenced participants, respectively.

General conclusions and limits of the study: Reportedly, almost half of the unique spike-specific TCRs recognized epitopes lying outside the regions that are mutated in the B.1.351 and B.1.1.7 variants. Most participants were white British and females outnumbered males, and the authors suggested that clonal diversity may have been underestimated. Because no samples from the day 14 peak response were available, repertoires could be characterized only after the peak T cell response. Conclusions about previously exposed vaccinees were limited because only six AZD1222 recipients were SARS-CoV-2 seropositive at baseline. Spike-specific TCR breadth and depth rose significantly after two AZD1222 doses compared with day 0 and with MenACWY recipients. In the small 56-69-year group, the increase in depth fell short of significance, most likely because of low power. The vaccine-associated CD4 TCRs covered the entire spike protein, and the dominant responses fell in regions 160-218 and 743-854.

The sequence links TRBV20-1 to TRBJ1-2; TRBD1 is possibly the D segment (5 matching bases). Sequenced here: peripheral blood, sampled on day 0 of AZD1222 vaccination. The TCR originated in an adult in good health. The CDR3 loop reads CSANGARVGAF. The DNA sequence reads TGCAGTGCTAATGGGGCGCGAGTGGGGGCCTTC.